The T cell receptor (beta chain) described here comes from a study of cytomegalovirus exposure and HLA in healthy donors. Primers for the PCR totalled 60 Vbeta and 13 Jbeta. Produced via immunoSEQ multiplex PCR; TCRdb's table is partial and in-frame only. This table has some 130,000 clones, around 79% appearing once. Trimming took 4 bases from V and 1 from J, leaving 12 bases between them. CDR1 and CDR2 (germline): SEHNR, FQNEAQ (reference sequence). The CDR3 contains 15 residues. What was sequenced was PBMCs. This chain connects TRBV7-9 to TRBJ2-3, with D perhaps TRBD2 (6 bases). The sequence derives from a man aged 40-49 years in good health and CMV-seropositive. CDR3 in DNA: TGTGCCAGCAGCTCAACTAGCCTCGGCACAGATACGCAGTATTTT. This translates into CASSSTSLGTDTQYF.